This TCR beta chain was captured in a study of cytomegalovirus exposure and HLA in healthy donors. For the study at large: Previous work identified roughly 120 million unique TCR beta sequences from around 180 million T cells.

Findings of the study overall: CMV serostatus alone was available as immune exposure information. Later, an analysis showed that TCR beta chains associated with HLA were more clonally expanded than others that were equally common. In presence/absence analyses, roughly uniform sequencing depth across donors was assumed.

CDR3 length equals 14 residues. The V gene's germline CDR1 is SGHRS and CDR2 YFSETQ. J was trimmed by 2 bases and V by 3 bases; bases with no gene match: 3. Notes on this clone: What it binds is unknown. In the same sample, other DNA sequences code for this CDR3.

The PCR ran on 60 Vbeta and 13 Jbeta primers. TCRdb's copy holds only in-frame clones and misses some; the assay was immunoSEQ multiplex PCR. The sample shows some 170,000 clones, 75% to 80% of them seen only once. The sequenced sample was PBMCs. The chain joins TRBV5-1 to TRBJ2-5; TRBD1 matches 8 bases. The sequence was obtained from a man aged 40-50 years in good health and CMV-seropositive. The CDR3 DNA is TGCGCCAGCAGCTCAGGACAGGGACAAGAGACCCAGTACTTC. Translated, it gives CASSSGQGQETQYF. The variable domain in full, completed from reference TRBV5-1 and TRBJ2-5, reads KAGVTQTPRYLIKTRGQQVTLSCSPISGHRSVSWYQQTPGQGLQFLFEYFSETQRNKGNFPGRFSGRQFSNSRSEMNVSTLELGDSALYLCASSSGQGQETQYFGPGTRLLVL.